The source of this T cell receptor beta chain is a study of blood T cell repertoires in COVID-19. About the research overall: COVID-19 samples from acute and convalescent phases originated in the United States, Italy and Spain. The analysed material was cDNA or gDNA that came from T cells, B-cell-depleted T cells, or PBMCs.

In the authors' methods: Counts of nucleated cells, estimated from reference gene primer amplification, were obtained. Profiled with immunoSEQ multiplex PCR; TCRdb holds only in-frame clones, not every one. Clone size and the V and J calls come from that table; the DNA yielded D and trimming. This table holds fewer than 60,000 clones, around four fifths found once. The CDR3 has 13 residues. V gave up 5 bases and J gave up 11 bases; unmatched junction bases: 11. Germline lookup yields CDR1 SGHTA and CDR2 FQGTGA. The J gene is TRBJ1-1, the V gene TRBV7-3, with TRBD1 matching over 7 bases. This TCR was recovered from a man between 60 and 75 years old with acute or convalescent COVID-19. Sequenced input: peripheral blood. The CDR3 protein is CASSPGQLQKAFF. CDR3 in DNA: TGTGCCAGCAGCCCGGGACAGCTACAGAAGGCTTTCTTT.